Each of the 21 T cell receptor beta chains below was sequenced from the same sample in a study of shared clonotypes between healthy human individuals. Method: immunoSEQ multiplex PCR; TCRdb's copy keeps in-frame clones and lacks some. Among approximately 2.3 million clones listed, 90% to 95% were seen once. The source material was naive CD4+ T cells from PBMCs. The subset is: CD45RA+ positively selected. The receptors shown here come from a man between 18 and 29 years old in good health. Some clones in this sample may be carry-over from other donors' samples.

The gene calls are TRBV5-6 and TRBJ2-3; no definite D call. V was trimmed by 1 base and J by 2 bases, leaving 11 bases between them. The CDR3 extends over 15 amino acids. CDR1 is SGHDT and CDR2 is YYEEEE in the germline V gene. The CDR3 sequence: CASSLFQTLTDTQYF. CDR3 DNA: TGTGCCAGCAGCTTGTTCCAAACTCTCACAGATACGCAGTATTTT. The variable domain in full, with the rest retrieved from reference TRBV5-6 and TRBJ2-3, is DAGVTQSPTHLIKTRGQQVTLRCSPKSGHDTVSWYQQALGQGPQFIFQYYEEEERQRGNFPDRFSGHQFPNYSSELNVNALLLGDSALYLCASSLFQTLTDTQYFGPGTRLTVL.

There are a few counts of this clone. The same CDR3 is also encoded by other DNA sequences in this sample. The CDR3 DNA sequence: TGTGCCAGCAGCTTATCCTCAGGGAACACTGAAGCTTTCTTT. Its protein product is CASSLSSGNTEAFF. The rearrangement uses TRBV7-6 and TRBJ1-1; unclear D gene. The ends were cut back, 2 bases at V and 1 base at J, with 8 bases in the middle. The CDR3 covers 14 residues. Per germline, CDR1 SGHVS and CDR2 FNYEAQ.

The chain is built from TRBV7-8 and TRBJ2-7, with 9 bases identical to TRBD1. J lost 2 bases, V lost 3 bases, and 5 bases had no gene match. Germline V gene lookup returns CDR1 SGHVS and CDR2 FQNEAQ. This CDR3 comprises 15 residues. The DNA for the CDR3 is TGTGCCAGCAGCTTTTCCGGGACAGGGACCTACGAGCAGTACTTC. It yields the protein CASSFSGTGTYEQYF.

A remark on this clone: Sequence at one end of the junction differs from germline and may be a read error. This chain links TRBV7-9 with TRBJ1-2; 12 bases line up with TRBD1. CDR3 size: 18 residues. Germline V gene sequence: CDR1 SEHNR, CDR2 FQNEAQ (reference sequence). CDR3 in amino acids: CASSIAPGQGALGYGYTF. CDR3 nucleotides: TGTGCCAGCAGCATAGCCCCGGGACAGGGGGCTCTTGGCTATGGCTACACCTTC.

The chain links TRBV7-9 to TRBJ1-2, with D hard to call. Germline V CDR1 and CDR2: SEHNR, FQNEAQ (reference sequence). The germline V and J ends were trimmed by 1 base and 8 bases, with 11 bases remaining between them. The CDR3 totals 13 residues. The CDR3 here is CASSLGPGRGYTF. The CDR3 nucleotides read TGTGCCAGCAGCTTAGGGCCGGGGAGGGGCTACACCTTC.

The chain employs TRBV28 and TRBJ2-7; a weak D match, TRBD2 (5 bases). The CDR3 has 16 amino acids. Germline V CDR1 and CDR2: MDHEN, SYDVKM. V lost 2 bases to trimming and J lost 7 bases, with 21 bases between them. In DNA, the CDR3 is TGTGCCAGCAGTTTACCCGCTCTGTTGGAAACGGGAGAGCAGTACTTC. Its protein product is CASSLPALLETGEQYF.

The V gene is TRBV6-1, the J gene TRBJ1-1; D not resolved. CDR1 and CDR2 from the germline V gene are MNHNS and SASEGT. V dropped 8 bases and J dropped 0 bases, with 13 bases sitting between them. The CDR3 extends over 14 amino acids. CDR3 sequence (DNA): TGTGCCAGCCGGGGTGGAGATATGAACACTGAAGCTTTCTTT. It yields the protein CASRGGDMNTEAFF.

CDR3 DNA sequence: TGTGCCAGTAGCACGGACAGGGCGGATGAAAAACTGTTTTTT. Amino acids: CASSTDRADEKLFF. V is TRBV19 and J is TRBJ1-4, with 8 bases matching TRBD1. There are 14 residues in the CDR3. V trimming: 6 bases; J trimming: 6 bases; junction bases outside the gene matches: 6. CDR1 is LNHDA, CDR2 SQIVND, per germline (reference sequence).

The gene calls are TRBV28 and TRBJ1-1, with 9 bases lining up with TRBD1. V gave up 6 bases and J gave up 8 bases; unmatched junction bases: 10. The CDR3 contains 14 residues. The germline gives CDR1 MDHEN, CDR2 SYDVKM. The CDR3 reads CASRLTGGRQEAFF. Here the CDR3 DNA reads TGTGCCAGCAGACTGACAGGGGGGCGTCAAGAAGCTTTCTTT.

CDR3 sequence reads: CASSSIRSGRGTDTQYF. Written as DNA, the CDR3 is TGTGCCAGTAGCTCAATCCGGAGCGGCCGGGGAACAGATACGCAGTATTTT. The rearrangement joins TRBV19 to TRBJ2-3; a possible D gene is TRBD2 (5 bases). This CDR3 contains 17 residues. Germline assignment: CDR1 LNHDA and CDR2 SQIVND (reference sequence). V was trimmed by 6 bases and J by 3 bases, leaving 22 bases between them.

V is TRBV2 and J is TRBJ2-3; D gene uncertain. The germline CDR1 and CDR2 sequences are SNHLY and FYNNEI. The CDR3 spans 17 residues. Trimming left V 6 bases short and J 0 bases short, with 19 bases between. CDR3: CASRRGYQTSSTDTQYF. CDR3 in DNA: TGTGCCAGCAGACGAGGCTACCAGACCTCTAGCACAGATACGCAGTATTTT.

The chain links TRBV28 to TRBJ1-5; no reliable D call. The CDR3 consists of 14 residues. The V gene's germline CDR1 is MDHEN and CDR2 SYDVKM. Deletions cut 6 bases from V and 0 bases from J, with 9 bases between. The CDR3 bases are TGTGCCAGCAGAACGACACATAGCAATCAGCCCCAGCATTTT. As protein: CASRTTHSNQPQHF.

The J gene is TRBJ2-7, the V gene TRBV18; 11 positions match TRBD2. Per germline, CDR1 KGHSH and CDR2 LQKENI. The CDR3 extends over 13 amino acids. V was clipped by 3 bases and J by 7 bases; unmatched bases: 2. This CDR3 is CASSPRLAGEQYF. CDR3 coding DNA: TGTGCCAGCTCACCCCGACTAGCGGGGGAGCAGTACTTC.

CDR3 DNA: TGCGCCAGCAGTGAGTCCTCGGGGGGGAATGAAAAACTGTTTTTT. Its protein is CASSESSGGNEKLFF. The chain combines TRBV10-1 with TRBJ1-4; possibly TRBD1 for D (5 bases). Per the germline V gene, CDR1 is WNHNN and CDR2 is SYGVQD (reference sequence). With 0 bases removed from V and 5 bases from J, the gap between germline ends came to 10 bases. The CDR3 loop spans 15 amino acids.

The V and J genes are TRBV15 and TRBJ2-7; D not resolved. The CDR3 is made up of 17 amino acids. Germline V gene sequence: CDR1 LNHNV, CDR2 YYDKDF (reference sequence). Trimming took off 0 bases at V and 0 bases at J, with 15 bases between the two ends. The CDR3 here is CATSREGGLLSSYEQYF. CDR3 DNA sequence: TGTGCCACCAGCAGAGAAGGCGGCCTTCTGAGCTCCTACGAGCAGTACTTC.

The rearrangement joins TRBV9 to TRBJ2-3, with no clear D. V was pared by 0 bases and J by 2 bases, with 10 bases between. The CDR3 extends over 15 amino acids. The germline V gene encodes CDR1 SGDLS and CDR2 YYNGEE. CDR3 in amino acids: CASSVGNSPTDTQYF. The CDR3 DNA reads TGTGCCAGCAGCGTAGGGAACAGCCCCACAGATACGCAGTATTTT.

The genes are TRBV28 and TRBJ1-3, with D tentatively TRBD1 (5 bases). Germline V gives CDR1 MDHEN, CDR2 SYDVKM. The ends were cut back, 6 bases at V and 8 bases at J, with 23 bases in the middle. The CDR3 runs 16 residues. CDR3 protein: CASRTRDGKGGDTIYF. DNA for the CDR3: TGTGCCAGCAGAACCCGCGATGGAAAGGGAGGGGACACCATATATTTT. Drawing the rest from reference TRBV28 and TRBJ1-3, the complete variable domain is DVKVTQSSRYLVKRTGEKVFLECVQDMDHENMFWYRQDPGLGLRLIYFSYDVKMKEKGDIPEGYSVSREKKERFSLILESASTNQTSMYLCASRTRDGKGGDTIYFGEGSWLTVV.

V is TRBV5-4 and J is TRBJ2-1; 8 positions agree with TRBD2. The trim removed 3 bases at V and 7 bases at J, leaving 9 bases unmatched. The V gene's germline CDR1 is SGHNT and CDR2 YYREEE (reference sequence). This CDR3 has 15 amino acids. CDR3 loop: CASSSQGTRWNEQFF. CDR3 nucleotide sequence: TGTGCCAGCAGCTCCCAAGGGACTAGGTGGAATGAGCAGTTCTTC.

The genes are TRBV18 and TRBJ1-1; 9 nucleotides line up with TRBD1. There are 18 residues in the CDR3. CDR1 KGHSH and CDR2 LQKENI come from the germline V gene. With 2 bases clipped from V and 6 bases from J, the junction kept 16 bases outside the gene matches. CDR3 in amino acids: CASSPIPFDWDREAEAFF. DNA for the CDR3: TGTGCCAGCTCACCAATCCCCTTTGACTGGGACAGGGAGGCTGAAGCTTTCTTT.

V gene TRBV13 combines with J gene TRBJ2-3; D may correspond to TRBD1 or TRBD2 (5 bases each). The CDR3 has 18 amino acids. The V gene's germline CDR1 is PRHDT and CDR2 FYEKMQ (reference sequence). Deletions cut 2 bases from V and 3 bases from J, with 21 bases between. The CDR3: CASSLSRWTGTETDTQYF. The CDR3 DNA reads as TGTGCCAGCAGCTTAAGCCGCTGGACTGGGACGGAGACAGATACGCAGTATTTT.

The chain employs TRBV5-4 and TRBJ2-5, with 7 bases that match TRBD1. The CDR3 is 16 amino acids. Trimming removed 0 bases from V and 0 bases from J; junction bases left unmatched: 5. Germline V lookup: CDR1 SGHNT, CDR2 YYREEE (reference sequence). CDR3 in DNA: TGTGCCAGCAGCTTGGATAGGACAGGCAACCAAGAGACCCAGTACTTC. Translation: CASSLDRTGNQETQYF.